This T cell receptor beta chain originates from a study of cytomegalovirus exposure and HLA in healthy donors. Study findings and constraints: Later work associated roughly 15,000 TCR beta sequences with HLA alleles at 0.05 false discovery rate. CMV serostatus was the only recorded immune exposure for donors.

Details on this clone: The target antigen is unknown.

As for the donors, each was a healthy bone marrow donor. This PCR relied on a set of 60 Vbeta primers and 13 Jbeta primers. Only in-frame clones appear in the TCRdb table, and some are missing; sequencing was by immunoSEQ multiplex PCR. Among around 130,000 clones listed, roughly 82% were seen once. CDR3 length equals 14 residues. Germline lookup yields CDR1 SGHVS and CDR2 FQNEAQ. V dropped 0 bases and J dropped 7 bases, with 12 bases sitting between them. The chain combines TRBV7-8 with TRBJ1-1; D remains unclear. The specimen was PBMCs. The TCR sequence derives from a woman under 30 in good health and CMV-seronegative. The CDR3 sequence is CASSLALGSGEAFF. For the CDR3, the DNA is TGTGCCAGCAGCTTAGCGCTAGGGAGTGGTGAAGCTTTCTTT.